The clone carrying this T cell receptor beta chain was observed many times. V gave up 0 bases and J gave up 9 bases; unmatched junction bases: 7. CDR1 and CDR2 from the germline V gene are MRHNA and SNTAGT. This CDR3 is built from 16 residues. All patients reached thyroid surgery having received no treatment beforehand. TCRdb reanalyzed the PCR reads with MiXCR. The sample has approximately 37,000 clones, about 15% seen once; the top ten hold 3% to 4.5%. These data belong to a study of metastatic and nonmetastatic thyroid tumors. Input material: blood. The rearrangement joins TRBV6-4 to TRBJ2-1; TRBD2 agrees at 11 bases. This TCR was sampled from a female donor with papillary thyroid cancer or a benign thyroid nodule (not recorded which). Some clones in this sample may be carry-over from other donors' samples. For the CDR3, the DNA is TGTGCCAGCAGTGACTCTGGTACTAGCGGGAGTGGTGAGCAGTTCTTC. Translated: CASSDSGTSGSGEQFF.